One T cell receptor beta chain is described in this entry. What it recognizes is unknown. The data stem from a study of T cell responses to AZD1222 COVID-19 vaccine. This table comes from immunoSEQ multiplex PCR, and its TCRdb copy is limited to in-frame clones, with some not included. The data show 90,000 to 100,000 clones, over 75% seen once. The length of the CDR3 is 14 residues. Germline V gene data show CDR1 as MDHEN and CDR2 as SYDVKM. The ends were cut back, 3 bases at V and 2 bases at J, with 10 bases in the middle. Study-wide results and caveats: Clonal diversity was possibly underestimated; the donors were predominantly white British and more often female. Unmutated variant regions reportedly attract nearly half of all spike-specific TCRs. Distributed over spike, vaccine-associated CD4 TCRs predominated at 160-218 and 743-854. Seropositive at baseline were only six or seven AZD1222 recipients.

The sequence was obtained from an adult in good health. This chain links TRBV28 with TRBJ1-1; D unclear. The sequences come from peripheral blood, collected on day 0 of AZD1222 vaccination. The CDR3, as DNA: TGTGCCAGCAGTTTTCAGGTACTTAACACTGAAGCTTTCTTT. It codes for CASSFQVLNTEAFF.